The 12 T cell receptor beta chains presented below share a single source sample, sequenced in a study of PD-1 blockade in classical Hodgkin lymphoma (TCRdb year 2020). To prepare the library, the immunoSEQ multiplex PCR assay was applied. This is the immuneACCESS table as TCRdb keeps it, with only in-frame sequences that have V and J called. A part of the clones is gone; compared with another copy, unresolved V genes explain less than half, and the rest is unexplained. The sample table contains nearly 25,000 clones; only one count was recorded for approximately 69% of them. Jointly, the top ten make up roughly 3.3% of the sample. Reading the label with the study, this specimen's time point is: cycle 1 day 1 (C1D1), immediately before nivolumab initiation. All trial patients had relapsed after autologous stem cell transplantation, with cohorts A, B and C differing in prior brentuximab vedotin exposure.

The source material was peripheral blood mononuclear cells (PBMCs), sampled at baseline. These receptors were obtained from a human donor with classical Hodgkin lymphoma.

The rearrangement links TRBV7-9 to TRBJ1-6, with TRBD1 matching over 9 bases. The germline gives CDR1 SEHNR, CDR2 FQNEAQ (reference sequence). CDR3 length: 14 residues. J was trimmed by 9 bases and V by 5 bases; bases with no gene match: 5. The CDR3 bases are TGTGCCAGCAGCGTGGGACAGGGAAGTTCACCCCTCCACTTT. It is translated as CASSVGQGSSPLHF.

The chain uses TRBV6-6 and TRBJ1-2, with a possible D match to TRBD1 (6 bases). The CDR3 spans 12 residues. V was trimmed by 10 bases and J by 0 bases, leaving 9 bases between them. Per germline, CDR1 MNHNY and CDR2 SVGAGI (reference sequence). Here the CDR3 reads CANGGPNYGYTF. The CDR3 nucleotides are TGTGCCAACGGGGGCCCTAACTATGGCTACACCTTC.

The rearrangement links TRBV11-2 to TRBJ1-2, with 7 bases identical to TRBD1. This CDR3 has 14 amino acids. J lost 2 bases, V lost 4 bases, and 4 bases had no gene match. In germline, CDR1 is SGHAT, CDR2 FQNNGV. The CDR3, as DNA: TGTGCCAGCAGCTATCAGGACAGGAACTATGGCTACACCTTC. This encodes CASSYQDRNYGYTF.

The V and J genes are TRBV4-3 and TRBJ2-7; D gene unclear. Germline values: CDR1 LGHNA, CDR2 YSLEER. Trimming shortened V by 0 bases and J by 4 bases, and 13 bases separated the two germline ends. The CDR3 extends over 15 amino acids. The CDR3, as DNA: TGCGCCAGCAGCCAAGATCCCGGGCCATCTTACGAGCAGTACTTC. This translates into CASSQDPGPSYEQYF.

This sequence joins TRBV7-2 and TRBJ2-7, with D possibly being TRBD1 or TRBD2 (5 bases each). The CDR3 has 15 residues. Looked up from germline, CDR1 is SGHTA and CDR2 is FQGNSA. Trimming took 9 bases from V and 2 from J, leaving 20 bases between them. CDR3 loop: CARSARDGLTYEQYF. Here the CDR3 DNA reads TGTGCCAGGAGCGCCCGGGACGGACTGACCTACGAGCAGTACTTC.

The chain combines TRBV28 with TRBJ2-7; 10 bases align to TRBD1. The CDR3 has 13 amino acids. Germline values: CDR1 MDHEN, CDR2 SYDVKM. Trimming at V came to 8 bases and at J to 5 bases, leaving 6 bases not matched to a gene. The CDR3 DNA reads TGTGCCAGCCGGGGACAGGGGTGGGACGAGCAGTACTTC. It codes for CASRGQGWDEQYF. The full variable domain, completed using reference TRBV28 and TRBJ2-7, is DVKVTQSSRYLVKRTGEKVFLECVQDMDHENMFWYRQDPGLGLRLIYFSYDVKMKEKGDIPEGYSVSREKKERFSLILESASTNQTSMYLCASRGQGWDEQYFGPGTRLTVT.

The DNA of the CDR3 is TGTGCCAGCAGTCCGTCAGCCTACAATGAGCAGTTCTTC. It specifies CASSPSAYNEQFF. This sequence joins TRBV6-5 and TRBJ2-1, with D unclear. V was shortened by 5 bases and J by 2 bases, with 7 bases between the two germline ends. The CDR3 sequence is 13 residues long. Per germline, CDR1 MNHEY and CDR2 SVGAGI.

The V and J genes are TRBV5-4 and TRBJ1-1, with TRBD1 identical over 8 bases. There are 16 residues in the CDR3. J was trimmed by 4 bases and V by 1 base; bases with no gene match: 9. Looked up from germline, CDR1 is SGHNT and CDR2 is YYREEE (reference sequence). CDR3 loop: CASSLKPRGRSTEAFF. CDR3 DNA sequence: TGTGCCAGCAGCTTGAAACCCAGGGGGCGGAGCACTGAAGCTTTCTTT.

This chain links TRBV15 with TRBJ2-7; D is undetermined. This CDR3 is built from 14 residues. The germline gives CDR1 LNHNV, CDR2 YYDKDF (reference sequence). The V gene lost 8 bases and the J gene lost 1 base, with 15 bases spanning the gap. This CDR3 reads CATRAASSSYEQYF. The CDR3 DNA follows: TGTGCCACCCGGGCGGCTTCAAGTTCCTACGAGCAGTACTTC.

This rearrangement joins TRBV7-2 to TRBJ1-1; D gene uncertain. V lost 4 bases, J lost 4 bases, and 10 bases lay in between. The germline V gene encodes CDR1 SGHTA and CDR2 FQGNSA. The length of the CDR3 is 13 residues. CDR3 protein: CASSSGPRTEAFF. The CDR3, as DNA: TGTGCCAGCAGCTCGGGCCCCCGCACTGAAGCTTTCTTT.

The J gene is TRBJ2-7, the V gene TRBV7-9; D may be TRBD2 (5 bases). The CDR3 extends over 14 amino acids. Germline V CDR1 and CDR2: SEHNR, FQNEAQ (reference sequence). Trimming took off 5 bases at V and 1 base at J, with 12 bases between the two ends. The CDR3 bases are TGTGCCAGCAGCCCCCGGTCGGGGTCCTACGAGCAGTACTTC. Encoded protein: CASSPRSGSYEQYF.

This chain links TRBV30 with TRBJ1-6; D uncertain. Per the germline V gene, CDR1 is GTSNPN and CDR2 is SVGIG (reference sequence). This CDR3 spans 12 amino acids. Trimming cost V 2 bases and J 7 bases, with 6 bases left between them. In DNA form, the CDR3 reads TGTGCCTGGAGTTCGGGGAATTCACCCCTCCACTTT. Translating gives CAWSSGNSPLHF.